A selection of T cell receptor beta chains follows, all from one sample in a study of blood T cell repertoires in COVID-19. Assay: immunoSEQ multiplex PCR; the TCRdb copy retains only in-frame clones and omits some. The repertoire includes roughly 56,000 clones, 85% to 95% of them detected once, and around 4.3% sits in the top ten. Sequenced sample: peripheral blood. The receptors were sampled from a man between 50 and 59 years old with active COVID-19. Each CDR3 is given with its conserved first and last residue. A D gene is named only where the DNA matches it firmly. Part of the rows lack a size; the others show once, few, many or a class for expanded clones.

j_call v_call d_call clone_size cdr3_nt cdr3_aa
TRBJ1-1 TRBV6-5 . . TGTGCCAGCAGTTACTCGCAAGCCGGCACTGAAGCTTTCTTT CASSYSQAGTEAFF
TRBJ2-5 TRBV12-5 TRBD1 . TGTGCTAGTGGTTTGAAGACCGGGACAGGCAAAGAGACCCAGTACTTC CASGLKTGTGKETQYF
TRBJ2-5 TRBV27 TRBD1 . TGTGCCAGCAGCCAACGGACAGGGGGTTTAGAGACCCAGTACTTC CASSQRTGGLETQYF
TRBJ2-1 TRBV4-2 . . TGTGCCAGCAGCCAAGATGGGGCGCGCTACAATGAGCAGTTCTTC CASSQDGARYNEQFF
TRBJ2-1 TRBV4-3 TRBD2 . TGCGCCAGCAGCCAGCGGCGGGGGGGCTTGTACAATGAGCAGTTCTTC CASSQRRGGLYNEQFF
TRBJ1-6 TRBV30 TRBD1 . TGTGCCTGGGGGCGTGGGACAGTCTATAATTCACCCCTCCACTTT CAWGRGTVYNSPLHF
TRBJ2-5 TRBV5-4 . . TGTGCCAGCAGCCAAGACCTGGGGGGAGCCCAAGAGACCCAGTACTTC CASSQDLGGAQETQYF
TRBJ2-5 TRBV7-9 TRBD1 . TGTGCCAGCAGCCATGGACAGGGCCAGGGGGAGACCCAGTACTTC CASSHGQGQGETQYF
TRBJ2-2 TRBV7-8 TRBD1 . TGTGCCAGCAGCTCCCGGGACAGGAATACCCCATTGGGAACCGGGGAGCTGTTTTTT CASSSRDRNTPLGTGELFF
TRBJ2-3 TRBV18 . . TGTGCCAGCTCTCCGCAGGCCTCAGATACGCAGTATTTT CASSPQASDTQYF
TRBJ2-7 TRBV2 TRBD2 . TGTGCCAGCAGCCCTCCCCGGGGGGGAACGTCCTACGAGCAGTACTTC CASSPPRGGTSYEQYF
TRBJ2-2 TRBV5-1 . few TGCGCCAGCAGTTTCACATCCGGGGAGCTGTTTTTT CASSFTSGELFF
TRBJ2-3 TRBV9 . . TGTGCCAGCAGCGCAACGATCGGGACAAGACAATCAGATACGCAGTATTTT CASSATIGTRQSDTQYF
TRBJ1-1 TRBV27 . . TGTGCCAGCAGTCCAATGGGGCAGGGGAACACTGAAGCTTTCTTT CASSPMGQGNTEAFF
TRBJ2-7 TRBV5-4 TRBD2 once TGTGCCAGCAGCCCGACTAGCGGGCACTCCTACGAGCAGTACTTC CASSPTSGHSYEQYF
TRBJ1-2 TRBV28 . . TGTGCCAGCAGTTTAAAGCGAAACTATGGCTACACCTTC CASSLKRNYGYTF
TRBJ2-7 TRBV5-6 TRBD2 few TGTGCCAGCAGCTTGGTAAGCGGGAAGAGCTCCTACGAGCAGTACTTC CASSLVSGKSSYEQYF
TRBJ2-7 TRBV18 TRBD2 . TGTGCCAGCTCACGAAACCGGGGGGGACCCGAGCAGTACTTC CASSRNRGGPEQYF
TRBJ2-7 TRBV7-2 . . TGTGCCAGCAGCTTAACGGGGGAGCAGTACTTC CASSLTGEQYF
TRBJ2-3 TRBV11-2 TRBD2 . TGTGCCAGCACCCTAGCGGGGAACACAGATACGCAGTATTTT CASTLAGNTDTQYF
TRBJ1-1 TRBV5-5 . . TGTGCCAGCAGCTTTCGAACCTCGGGGGTGAACACTGAAGCTTTCTTT CASSFRTSGVNTEAFF
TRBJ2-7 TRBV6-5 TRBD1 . TGTGCCAGCAGTTCCACAGGGGACTCCTACGAGCAGTACTTC CASSSTGDSYEQYF
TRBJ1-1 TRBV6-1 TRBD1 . TGTGCCAGCAGTGAAAGCCCGGGACAGGGGAAGTGGAGTGAAGCTTTCTTT CASSESPGQGKWSEAFF